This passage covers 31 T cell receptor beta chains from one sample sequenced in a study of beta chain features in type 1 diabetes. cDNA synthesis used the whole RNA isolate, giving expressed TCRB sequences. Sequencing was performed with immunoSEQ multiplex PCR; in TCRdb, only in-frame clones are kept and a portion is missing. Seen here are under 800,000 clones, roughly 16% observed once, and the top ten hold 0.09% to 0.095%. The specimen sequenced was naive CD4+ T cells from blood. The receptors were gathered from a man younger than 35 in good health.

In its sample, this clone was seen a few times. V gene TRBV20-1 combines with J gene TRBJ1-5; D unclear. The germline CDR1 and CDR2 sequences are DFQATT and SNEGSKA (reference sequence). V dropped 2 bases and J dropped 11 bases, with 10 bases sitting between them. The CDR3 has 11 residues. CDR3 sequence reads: CSARLRGTQHF. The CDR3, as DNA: TGCAGTGCTAGACTCCGTGGGACCCAGCATTTT.

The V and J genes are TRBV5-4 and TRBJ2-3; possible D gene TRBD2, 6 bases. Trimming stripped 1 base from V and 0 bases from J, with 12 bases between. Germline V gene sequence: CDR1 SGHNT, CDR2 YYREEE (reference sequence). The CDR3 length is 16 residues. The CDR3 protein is CASSLRLAISTDTQYF. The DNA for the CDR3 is TGTGCCAGCAGCTTGAGGCTAGCGATCAGCACAGATACGCAGTATTTT.

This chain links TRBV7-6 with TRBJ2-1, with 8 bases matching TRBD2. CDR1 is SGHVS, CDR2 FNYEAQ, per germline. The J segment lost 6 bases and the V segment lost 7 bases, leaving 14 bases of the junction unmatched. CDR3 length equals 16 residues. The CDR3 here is CASNSPSGTRGNEQFF. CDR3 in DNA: TGTGCCAGCAACTCCCCATCCGGGACTAGGGGCAATGAGCAGTTCTTC.

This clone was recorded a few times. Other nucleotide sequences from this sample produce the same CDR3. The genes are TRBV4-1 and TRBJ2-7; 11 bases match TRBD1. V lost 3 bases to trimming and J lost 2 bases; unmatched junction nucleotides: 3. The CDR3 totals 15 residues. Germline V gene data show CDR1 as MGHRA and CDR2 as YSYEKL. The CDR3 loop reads CASSQPGQGAYEQYF. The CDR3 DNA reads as TGCGCCAGCAGCCAGCCGGGACAGGGGGCCTACGAGCAGTACTTC.

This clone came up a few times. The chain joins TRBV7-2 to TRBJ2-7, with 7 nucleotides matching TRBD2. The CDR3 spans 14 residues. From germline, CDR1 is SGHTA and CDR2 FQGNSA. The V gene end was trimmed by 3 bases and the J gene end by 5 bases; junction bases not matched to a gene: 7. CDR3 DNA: TGTGCCAGCAGCTTGGGCGGGAGCAGCCACGAGCAGTACTTC. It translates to CASSLGGSSHEQYF.

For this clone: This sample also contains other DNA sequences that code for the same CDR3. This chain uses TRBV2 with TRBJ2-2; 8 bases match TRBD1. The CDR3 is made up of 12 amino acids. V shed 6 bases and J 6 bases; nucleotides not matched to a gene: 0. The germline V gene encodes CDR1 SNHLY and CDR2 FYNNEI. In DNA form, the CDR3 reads TGTGCCAGCAGACAGGGGGCCGGGGAGCTGTTTTTT. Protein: CASRQGAGELFF.

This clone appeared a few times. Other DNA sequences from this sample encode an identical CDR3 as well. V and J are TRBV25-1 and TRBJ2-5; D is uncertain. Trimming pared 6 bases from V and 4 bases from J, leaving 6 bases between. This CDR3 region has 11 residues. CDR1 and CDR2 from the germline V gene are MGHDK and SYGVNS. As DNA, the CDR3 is TGTGCCAGCAGAAACGGAGAGACCCAGTACTTC. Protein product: CASRNGETQYF. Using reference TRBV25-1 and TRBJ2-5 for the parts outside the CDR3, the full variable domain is EADIYQTPRYLVIGTGKKITLECSQTMGHDKMYWYQQDPGMELHLIHYSYGVNSTEKGDLSSESTVSRIRTEHFPLTLESARPSHTSQYLCASRNGETQYFGPGTRLLVL.

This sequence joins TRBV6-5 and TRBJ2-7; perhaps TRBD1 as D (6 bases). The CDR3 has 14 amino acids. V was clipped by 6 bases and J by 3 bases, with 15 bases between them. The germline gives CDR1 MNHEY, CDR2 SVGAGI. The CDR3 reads CASRRPGHGYEQYF. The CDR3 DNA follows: TGTGCCAGCAGGAGGCCGGGACACGGCTACGAGCAGTACTTC.

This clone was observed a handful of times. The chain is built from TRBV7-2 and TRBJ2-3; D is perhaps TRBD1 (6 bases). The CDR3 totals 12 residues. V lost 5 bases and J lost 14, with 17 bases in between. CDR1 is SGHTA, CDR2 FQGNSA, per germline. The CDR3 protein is CASSKTGEKPYF. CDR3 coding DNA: TGTGCCAGCAGCAAGACAGGAGAAAAGCCGTATTTT.

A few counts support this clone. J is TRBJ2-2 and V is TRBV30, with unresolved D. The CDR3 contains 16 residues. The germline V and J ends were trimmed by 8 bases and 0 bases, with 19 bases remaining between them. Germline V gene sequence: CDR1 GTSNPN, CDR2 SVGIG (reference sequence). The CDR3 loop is CARAKAPLSNTGELFF. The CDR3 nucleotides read TGTGCCAGAGCCAAGGCCCCACTTTCGAACACCGGGGAGCTGTTTTTT. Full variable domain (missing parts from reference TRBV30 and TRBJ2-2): SQTIHQWPATLVQPVGSPLSLECTVEGTSNPNLYWYRQAAGRGLQLLFYSVGIGQISSEVPQNLSASRPQDRQFILSSKKLLLSDSGFYLCARAKAPLSNTGELFFGEGSRLTVL.

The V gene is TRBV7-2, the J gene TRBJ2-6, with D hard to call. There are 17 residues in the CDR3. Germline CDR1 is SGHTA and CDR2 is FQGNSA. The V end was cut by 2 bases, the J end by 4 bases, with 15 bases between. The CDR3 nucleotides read TGTGCCAGCAGCTTATCGGCGCTCGGGTTGGGGGCCAACGTCCTGACTTTC. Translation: CASSLSALGLGANVLTF.

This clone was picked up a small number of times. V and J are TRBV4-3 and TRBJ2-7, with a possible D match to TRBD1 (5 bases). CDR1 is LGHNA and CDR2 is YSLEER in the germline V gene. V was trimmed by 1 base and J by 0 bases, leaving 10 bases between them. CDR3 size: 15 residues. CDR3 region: CASSQGGESSYEQYF. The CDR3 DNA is TGCGCCAGCAGCCAAGGGGGCGAAAGCTCCTACGAGCAGTACTTC.

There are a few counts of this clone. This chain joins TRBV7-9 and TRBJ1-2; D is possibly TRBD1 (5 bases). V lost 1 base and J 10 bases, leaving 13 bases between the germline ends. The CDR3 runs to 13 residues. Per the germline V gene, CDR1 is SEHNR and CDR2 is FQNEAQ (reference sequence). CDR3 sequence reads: CASSLDGTASYTF. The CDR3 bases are TGTGCCAGCAGCTTAGATGGGACTGCCTCCTACACCTTC.

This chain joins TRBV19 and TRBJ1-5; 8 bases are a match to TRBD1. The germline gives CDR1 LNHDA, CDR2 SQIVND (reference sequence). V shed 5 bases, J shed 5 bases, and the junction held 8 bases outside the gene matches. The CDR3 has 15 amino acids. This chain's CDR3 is CASSGQGGGYQPQHF. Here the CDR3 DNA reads TGTGCCAGTAGTGGACAGGGTGGAGGGTATCAGCCCCAGCATTTT. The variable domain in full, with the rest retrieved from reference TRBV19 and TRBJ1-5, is DGGITQSPKYLFRKEGQNVTLSCEQNLNHDAMYWYRQDPGQGLRLIYYSQIVNDFQKGDIAEGYSVSREKKESFPLTVTSAQKNPTAFYLCASSGQGGGYQPQHFGDGTRLSIL.

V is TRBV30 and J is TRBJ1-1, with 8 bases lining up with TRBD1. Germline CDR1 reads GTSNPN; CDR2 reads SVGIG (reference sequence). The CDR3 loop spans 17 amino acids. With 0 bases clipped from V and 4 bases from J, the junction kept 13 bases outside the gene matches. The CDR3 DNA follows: TGTGCCTGGAGTGTAGCCCGGACAGGGACGACGGGCACTGAAGCTTTCTTT. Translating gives CAWSVARTGTTGTEAFF.

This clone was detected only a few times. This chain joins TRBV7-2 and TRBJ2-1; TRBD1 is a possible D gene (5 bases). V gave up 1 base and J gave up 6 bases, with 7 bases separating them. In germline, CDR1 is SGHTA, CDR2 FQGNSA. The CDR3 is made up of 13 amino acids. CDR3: CASSLDRSNEQFF. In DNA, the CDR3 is TGTGCCAGCAGCTTAGACAGGTCCAATGAGCAGTTCTTC. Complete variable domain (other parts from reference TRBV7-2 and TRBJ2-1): GAGVSQSPSNKVTEKGKDVELRCDPISGHTALYWYRQSLGQGLEFLIYFQGNSAPDKSGLPSDRFSAERTGGSVSTLTIQRTQQEDSAVYLCASSLDRSNEQFFGPGTRLTVL.

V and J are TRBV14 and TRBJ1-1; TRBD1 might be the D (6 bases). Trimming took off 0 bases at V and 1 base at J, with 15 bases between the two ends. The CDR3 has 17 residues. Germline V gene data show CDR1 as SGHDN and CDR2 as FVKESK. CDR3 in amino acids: CASSQERGRGPNTEAFF. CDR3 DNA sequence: TGTGCCAGCAGCCAAGAAAGGGGCAGGGGACCGAACACTGAAGCTTTCTTT.

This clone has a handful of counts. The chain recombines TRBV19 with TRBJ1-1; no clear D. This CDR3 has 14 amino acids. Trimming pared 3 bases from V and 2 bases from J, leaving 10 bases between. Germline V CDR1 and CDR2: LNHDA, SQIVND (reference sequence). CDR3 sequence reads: CASSISGGNTEAFF. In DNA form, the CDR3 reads TGTGCCAGTAGTATCTCGGGCGGAAACACTGAAGCTTTCTTT. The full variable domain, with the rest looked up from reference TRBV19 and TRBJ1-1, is DGGITQSPKYLFRKEGQNVTLSCEQNLNHDAMYWYRQDPGQGLRLIYYSQIVNDFQKGDIAEGYSVSREKKESFPLTVTSAQKNPTAFYLCASSISGGNTEAFFGQGTRLTVV.

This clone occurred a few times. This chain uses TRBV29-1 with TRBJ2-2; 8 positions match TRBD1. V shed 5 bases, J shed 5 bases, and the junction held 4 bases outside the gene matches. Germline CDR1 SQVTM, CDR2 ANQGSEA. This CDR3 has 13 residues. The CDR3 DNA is TGCAGCGTTATTACAGGGGGAACCGGGGAGCTGTTTTTT. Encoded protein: CSVITGGTGELFF.

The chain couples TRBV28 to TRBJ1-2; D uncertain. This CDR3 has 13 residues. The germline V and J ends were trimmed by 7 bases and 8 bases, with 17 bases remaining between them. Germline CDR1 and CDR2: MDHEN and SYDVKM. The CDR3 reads CASTTEAGNGYTF. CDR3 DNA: TGTGCCAGCACCACAGAGGCAGGTAACGGCTACACCTTC.

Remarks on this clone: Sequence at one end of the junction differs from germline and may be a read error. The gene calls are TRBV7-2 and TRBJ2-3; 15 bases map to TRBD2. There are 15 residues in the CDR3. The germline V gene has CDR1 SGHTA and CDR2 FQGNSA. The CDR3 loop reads CAGRGLAGGPDTQYF. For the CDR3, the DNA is TGTGCCGGCAGGGGACTAGCGGGAGGCCCAGATACGCAGTATTTT. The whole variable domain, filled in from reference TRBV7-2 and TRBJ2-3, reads GAGVSQSPSNKVTEKGKDVELRCDPISGHTALYWYRQSLGQGLEFLIYFQGNSAPDKSGLPSDRFSAERTGGSVSTLTIQRTQQEDSAVYLCAGRGLAGGPDTQYFGPGTRLTVL.

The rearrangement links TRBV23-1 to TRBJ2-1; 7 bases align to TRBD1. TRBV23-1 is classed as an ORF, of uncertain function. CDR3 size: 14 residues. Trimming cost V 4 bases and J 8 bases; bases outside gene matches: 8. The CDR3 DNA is TGCGCCAGCAGTCGAACAGGGGCCGATCATGAGCAGTTCTTC. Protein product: CASSRTGADHEQFF.

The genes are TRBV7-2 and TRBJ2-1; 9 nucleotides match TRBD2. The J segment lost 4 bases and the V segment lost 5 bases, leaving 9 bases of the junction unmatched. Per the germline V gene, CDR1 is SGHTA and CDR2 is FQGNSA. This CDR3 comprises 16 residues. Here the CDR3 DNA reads TGTGCCAGCAGCCTCAGGACTAGCGCCGGGTACAATGAGCAGTTCTTC. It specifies CASSLRTSAGYNEQFF.

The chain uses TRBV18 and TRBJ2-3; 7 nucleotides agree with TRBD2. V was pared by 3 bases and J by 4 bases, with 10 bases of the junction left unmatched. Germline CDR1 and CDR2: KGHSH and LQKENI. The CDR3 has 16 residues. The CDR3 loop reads CASSPGQLAGPDTQYF. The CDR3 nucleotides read TGTGCCAGCTCACCCGGCCAGTTAGCGGGTCCAGATACGCAGTATTTT.

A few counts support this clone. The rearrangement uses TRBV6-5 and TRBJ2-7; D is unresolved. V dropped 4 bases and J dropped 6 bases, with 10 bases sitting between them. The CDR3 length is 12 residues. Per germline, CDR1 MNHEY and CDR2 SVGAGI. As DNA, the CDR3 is TGTGCCAGCAGTTTGAACAGCCCCGAGCAGTACTTC. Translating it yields CASSLNSPEQYF.

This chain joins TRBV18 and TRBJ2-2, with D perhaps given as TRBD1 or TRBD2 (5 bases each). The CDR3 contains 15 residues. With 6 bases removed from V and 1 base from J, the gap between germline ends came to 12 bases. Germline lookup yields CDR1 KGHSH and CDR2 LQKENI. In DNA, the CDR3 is TGTGCCAGCTCCCCCGGGACCCTGAACACCGGGGAGCTGTTTTTT. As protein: CASSPGTLNTGELFF.

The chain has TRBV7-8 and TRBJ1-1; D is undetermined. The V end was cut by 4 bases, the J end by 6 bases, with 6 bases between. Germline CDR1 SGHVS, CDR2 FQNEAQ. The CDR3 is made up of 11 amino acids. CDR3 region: CASSSYPEAFF. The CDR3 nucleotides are TGTGCCAGCAGCTCCTACCCTGAAGCTTTCTTT.

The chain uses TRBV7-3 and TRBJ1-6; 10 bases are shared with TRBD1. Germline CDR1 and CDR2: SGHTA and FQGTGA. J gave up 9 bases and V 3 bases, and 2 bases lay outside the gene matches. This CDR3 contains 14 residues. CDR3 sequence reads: CASSFGTGVSPLHF. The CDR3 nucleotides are TGTGCCAGCAGCTTCGGGACAGGGGTTTCACCCCTCCACTTT.

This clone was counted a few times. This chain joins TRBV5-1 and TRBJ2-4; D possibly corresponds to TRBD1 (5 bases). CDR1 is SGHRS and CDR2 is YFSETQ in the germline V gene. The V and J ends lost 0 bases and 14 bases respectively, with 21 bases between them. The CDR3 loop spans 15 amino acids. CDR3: CASSLEAEGWGAKYF. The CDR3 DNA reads TGCGCCAGCAGCTTGGAGGCCGAAGGGTGGGGCGCAAAGTACTTC.

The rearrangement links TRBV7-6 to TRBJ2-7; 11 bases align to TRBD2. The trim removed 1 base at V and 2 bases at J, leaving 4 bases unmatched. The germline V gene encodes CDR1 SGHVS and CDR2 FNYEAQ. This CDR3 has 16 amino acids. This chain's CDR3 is CASSLVGTSGTYEQYF. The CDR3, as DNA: TGTGCCAGCAGCTTAGTGGGGACTAGCGGAACCTACGAGCAGTACTTC.

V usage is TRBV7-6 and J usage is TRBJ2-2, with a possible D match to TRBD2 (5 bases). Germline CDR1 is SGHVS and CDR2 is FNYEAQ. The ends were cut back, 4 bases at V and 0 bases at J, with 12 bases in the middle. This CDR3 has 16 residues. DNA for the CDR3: TGTGCCAGCAGCTCCGCCGGGGTAGCGAACACCGGGGAGCTGTTTTTT. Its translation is CASSSAGVANTGELFF.